These T cell receptor beta chains were read from a single sample in a study of shared clonotypes between healthy human individuals. TCRdb's table, derived via immunoSEQ multiplex PCR, lists solely in-frame clones and lacks some. The data contain approximately 1.5 million clones, 98% of them seen just once; the ten biggest clones take up approximately 0.4%. Sequencing was performed on naive CD4+ T cells sorted from blood. These receptors were taken from a man aged 30 to 45 in good health. The CDR3 runs from the conserved cysteine through the conserved F or W. The D gene is left open where the match is weak. Rows may omit the clone size; those that give it use once, few, many or a size class.

CDR3	DNA	J	V	size	D
CASQGWGYNQPQHF	TGTGCCAGCCAGGGATGGGGGTACAATCAGCCCCAGCATTTT	TRBJ1-5	TRBV19	.	.
CASSLWRNNEKLFF	TGTGCCAGCAGTTTATGGAGAAATAATGAAAAACTGTTTTTT	TRBJ1-4	TRBV28	.	.
CASSLASTGVNGYTF	TGTGCCAGCAGTCTAGCCTCGACAGGGGTGAATGGCTACACCTTC	TRBJ1-2	TRBV5-4	.	TRBD1
CASSSLDRGPYEQYF	TGTGCCAGCAGCTCACTCGACAGGGGGCCCTACGAGCAGTACTTC	TRBJ2-7	TRBV5-5	once	TRBD1
CASSTSRQGPYEQYF	TGTGCCAGTAGTACCTCTCGACAGGGTCCCTACGAGCAGTACTTC	TRBJ2-7	TRBV19	.	TRBD1
CASSTSGPRYEQYF	TGTGCCAGCAGTACTAGCGGACCCCGCTACGAGCAGTACTTC	TRBJ2-7	TRBV28	.	TRBD2
CASSGLAAGYEQYF	TGTGCCAGCAGCGGACTAGCGGCCGGCTACGAGCAGTACTTC	TRBJ2-7	TRBV27	.	TRBD2
CASSAASGVSYEQYF	TGCGCCAGCAGTGCGGCTAGCGGGGTCTCCTACGAGCAGTACTTC	TRBJ2-7	TRBV10-2	.	TRBD2
CASSVVRMEGTTGELFF	TGTGCCAGCAGCGTAGTGCGTATGGAGGGGACCACCGGGGAGCTGTTTTTT	TRBJ2-2	TRBV9	.	.
CASSKRPGLRRETQYF	TGTGCCAGTAGTAAACGACCGGGACTCAGACGAGAGACCCAGTACTTC	TRBJ2-5	TRBV19	once	.
CASSPESGGNQPQHF	TGTGCCAGCAGTCCAGAATCAGGAGGCAATCAGCCCCAGCATTTT	TRBJ1-5	TRBV2	once	.
CASSRGGLAGGYEQFF	TGCGCCAGCAGCCGCGGCGGACTAGCGGGAGGGTATGAGCAGTTCTTC	TRBJ2-1	TRBV5-1	.	TRBD2
CASSDPSYSSYEQYF	TGTGCCAGCAGTGACCCTAGCTATAGCTCCTACGAGCAGTACTTC	TRBJ2-7	TRBV2	.	.
CASSPPDQETQYF	TGTGCCAGCTCACCACCGGACCAAGAGACCCAGTACTTC	TRBJ2-5	TRBV18	.	.
CASSLSSPSYEQYF	TGTGCCAGCAGCTTATCATCACCCTCCTACGAGCAGTACTTC	TRBJ2-7	TRBV7-2	.	.
CASRLMGYTGELFF	TGTGCCAGCCGGTTAATGGGTTACACCGGGGAGCTGTTTTTT	TRBJ2-2	TRBV28	.	.
CASTRGDRVREQYF	TGTGCCAGCACCCGTGGGGACAGGGTGAGGGAGCAGTACTTC	TRBJ2-7	TRBV5-4	.	TRBD1
CAWSGDSYNEQFF	TGTGCCTGGAGCGGGGACAGCTACAATGAGCAGTTCTTC	TRBJ2-1	TRBV30	.	TRBD1
CASSLGARNSEQYF	TGTGCCAGCAGCTTGGGGGCTAGAAACAGCGAGCAGTACTTC	TRBJ2-7	TRBV5-4	.	.
CSVDGTGGEGNTIYF	TGCAGCGTTGATGGGACAGGGGGTGAAGGAAACACCATATATTTT	TRBJ1-3	TRBV29-1	.	TRBD1
CASSLLPVRYNEQFF	TGTGCCAGCAGTTTATTGCCAGTCCGCTACAATGAGCAGTTCTTC	TRBJ2-1	TRBV27	.	.
CASSKGNGRVLEQYF	TGTGCCAGCAGCAAAGGGAATGGACGGGTCTTAGAGCAGTACTTC	TRBJ2-7	TRBV21-1	.	.
CASSYDSGPSTDTQYF	TGTGCCAGCAGTTACGATAGCGGGCCTAGCACAGATACGCAGTATTTT	TRBJ2-3	TRBV6-6	.	TRBD2
CASSDPNQPQHF	TGCGCCAGCAGTGACCCCAATCAGCCCCAGCATTTT	TRBJ1-5	TRBV10-1	.	.
CASSSLAGEYNEQFF	TGCGCCAGCAGCTCCCTAGCGGGAGAATACAATGAGCAGTTCTTC	TRBJ2-1	TRBV5-1	.	TRBD2
CASSYVQGREKLFF	TGTGCCAGCAGTTACGTACAGGGGAGGGAAAAACTGTTTTTT	TRBJ1-4	TRBV6-6	.	TRBD1
CASSIGWWGEKTQYF	TGTGCCAGTAGTATTGGTTGGTGGGGCGAGAAGACCCAGTACTTC	TRBJ2-5	TRBV19	.	.
CASSPRTSTYNEQFF	TGTGCCAGCAGCCCCCGGACTAGCACCTACAATGAGCAGTTCTTC	TRBJ2-1	TRBV9	.	TRBD2
CATSGMTGVESYNEQFF	TGTGCCACCAGCGGGATGACGGGAGTCGAGTCCTACAATGAGCAGTTCTTC	TRBJ2-1	TRBV15	.	.
CASSVRLAGPQETQYF	TGTGCCAGCTCGGTTCGTCTAGCGGGACCCCAAGAGACCCAGTACTTC	TRBJ2-5	TRBV18	.	TRBD2
CASSPGRSQPQHF	TGTGCCAGCAGCCCCGGGAGAAGTCAGCCCCAGCATTTT	TRBJ1-5	TRBV7-6	.	.
CASSFSRDPGYTQYF	TGTGCCAGCAGCTTCTCCCGGGACCCTGGCTACACGCAGTATTTT	TRBJ2-3	TRBV7-2	.	.
CASTLSARRNTDTQYF	TGTGCCAGCACCTTGAGCGCCAGGAGGAACACAGATACGCAGTATTTT	TRBJ2-3	TRBV6-6	.	.
CSVARDGYTEAFF	TGCAGCGTTGCTAGGGACGGGTACACTGAAGCTTTCTTT	TRBJ1-1	TRBV29-1	.	.
CAIRGSNYDNEQFF	TGTGCCATCAGAGGGAGTAACTACGACAATGAGCAGTTCTTC	TRBJ2-1	TRBV10-3	.	.
CASSLGRRGDTQYF	TGTGCCAGCAGCTTGGGTAGGAGGGGAGATACGCAGTATTTT	TRBJ2-3	TRBV7-2	once	.
CASSPTGSGTQYF	TGTGCCAGCAGCCCGACCGGATCGGGGACCCAGTACTTC	TRBJ2-5	TRBV11-3	.	.
CASSPDRVDGYTF	TGTGCCAGCTCACCAGACAGGGTTGATGGCTACACCTTC	TRBJ1-2	TRBV18	few	TRBD1
CASSLGSNTGELFF	TGTGCCAGCAGCTTAGGATCGAACACCGGGGAGCTGTTTTTT	TRBJ2-2	TRBV7-2	.	.
CASSLHGDEQFF	TGTGCCAGCAGTTTACATGGGGATGAGCAGTTCTTC	TRBJ2-1	TRBV27	few	.
CTSSEGLAGAYEQYF	TGCACCAGCAGCGAAGGACTAGCGGGAGCCTACGAGCAGTACTTC	TRBJ2-7	TRBV10-1	.	TRBD2
CASSPTSGRLADTQYF	TGTGCCAGCAGTCCAACTAGCGGGAGGTTGGCAGATACGCAGTATTTT	TRBJ2-3	TRBV6-4	.	TRBD2
CASSKPVGQGEYEQYF	TGTGCCAGCAGCAAACCAGTAGGACAGGGGGAGTACGAGCAGTACTTC	TRBJ2-7	TRBV21-1	.	.
CSVRGTGSRDEQYF	TGCAGCGTACGCGGGACAGGGTCTCGGGACGAGCAGTACTTC	TRBJ2-7	TRBV29-1	.	TRBD1
CASSLGQGPSGGGYTF	TGTGCCAGCAGCTTAGGGCAGGGGCCGAGTGGAGGAGGCTACACCTTC	TRBJ1-2	TRBV7-9	.	.
CASSLERRRLTNEKLFF	TGTGCCAGCAGCTTAGAAAGGAGGCGCCTGACTAATGAAAAACTGTTTTTT	TRBJ1-4	TRBV7-6	.	.
CASSRPRGEGGTQYF	TGTGCCAGCAGTCGACCCAGGGGGGAGGGAGGGACCCAGTACTTC	TRBJ2-5	TRBV28	.	.
CAWEGGSGANVLTF	TGTGCCTGGGAGGGAGGATCTGGGGCCAACGTCCTGACTTTC	TRBJ2-6	TRBV30	.	.
CASSLITSGRYNEQFF	TGTGCCAGCAGCTTAATTACTAGCGGGAGGTACAATGAGCAGTTCTTC	TRBJ2-1	TRBV7-2	.	TRBD2
CASTALRVQGASSYEQYF	TGTGCCAGCACCGCCTTGCGAGTCCAGGGGGCCTCCTCCTACGAGCAGTACTTC	TRBJ2-7	TRBV11-2	.	TRBD1
CASSPLNGGGRDTQYF	TGTGCCAGCAGCCCCCTGAACGGGGGTGGGCGAGATACGCAGTATTTT	TRBJ2-3	TRBV9	.	.
CSVDKELQETQYF	TGCAGCGTTGATAAGGAGCTCCAAGAGACCCAGTACTTC	TRBJ2-5	TRBV29-1	.	.
CASSLPRRNTEAFF	TGTGCCAGTAGTTTACCAAGGAGGAACACTGAAGCTTTCTTT	TRBJ1-1	TRBV19	.	.
CASTIGLAGAREQFF	TGTGCCAGCACCATAGGACTAGCGGGAGCGCGAGAGCAGTTCTTC	TRBJ2-1	TRBV7-2	.	TRBD2
CASSISRRGGSYNEQFF	TGTGCCAGCAGCATTTCGAGGCGTGGGGGCTCCTACAATGAGCAGTTCTTC	TRBJ2-1	TRBV27	.	.